These 31 T cell receptor beta chains were all obtained from the same sample, sequenced in a study of blood T cells in healthy people across ages. Primed by a sample-barcoded 5' primer and a J-beta primer mix, a second PCR proceeded for about 6 to 11 cycles. TCRdb analysed the 5' RACE reads with MiXCR anew, one entry per CDR3 protein. The sample holds 1.5 million to 2 million distinct CDR3 sequences, 28% seen once. The specimen was blood. The source of these receptors is a woman aged 30 to 39 in good health.

This clonotype was seen just once. A much larger clone sits a single nucleotide away, making a read error possible. Since the CDR3 does not end with the conserved phenylalanine or tryptophan, this likely comes from a read error. The chain couples TRBV10-3 to TRBJ2-5, with TRBD2 matching 7 bases. The length of the CDR3 is 15 residues. Germline CDR1 reads ENHRY; CDR2 reads SYGVKD. V lost 4 bases to trimming and J lost 3 bases; unmatched junction nucleotides: 8. CDR3 region: CAISAGGEPKETQYV. Written as DNA, the CDR3 is TGTGCCATCAGTGCGGGGGGAGAACCCAAAGAGACCCAGTACGTC.

A note on this clonotype: Germline and junction disagree at one end, which may indicate a read error. The genes are TRBV5-1 and TRBJ1-1; no clear D gene. Germline assignment: CDR1 SGHRS and CDR2 YFSETQ. This CDR3 region has 14 residues. Here the CDR3 DNA reads TGTGCCAGCAGCCTTAGTCAGGTGAACACTGAAGCTTTCTTT. Translation: CASSLSQVNTEAFF.

This clonotype has just a few counts. The chain joins TRBV3-1 to TRBJ2-5; 8 bases map to TRBD1. With 4 bases clipped from V and 4 bases from J, the junction kept 8 bases outside the gene matches. Germline lookup yields CDR1 LGHDT and CDR2 YNNKEL (reference sequence). This CDR3 has 15 residues. The CDR3 spells CASSRQGRDGETQYF. The CDR3 region has the DNA TGTGCCAGCAGCCGACAGGGGCGGGATGGAGAGACCCAGTACTTC.

In this sample, this clonotype turned up a few times. The CDR3 sequence is CASSLGLAVGANEQFF. In nucleotides, the CDR3 is TGCGCCAGCAGCTTGGGACTAGCGGTGGGGGCCAATGAGCAGTTCTTC. V gene TRBV5-1 combines with J gene TRBJ2-1; 9 nucleotides match TRBD2. This CDR3 comprises 16 residues. CDR1 and CDR2 from the germline V gene are SGHRS and YFSETQ. Unmatched junction bases numbered 7, after V lost 0 bases and J lost 6 bases.

This clonotype was seen only a few times. At one boundary the junction diverges from the germline segment, which might be a read error. The V gene is TRBV5-1, the J gene TRBJ1-4; tentative D call: TRBD1 (5 bases). This CDR3 is built from 14 residues. Looked up from germline, CDR1 is SGHRS and CDR2 is YFSETQ. The CDR3 coding sequence is TGCGTCAGCAGCTTGGAGACAGCTAATGAAAAACTGTTTTTT. Encoded protein: CVSSLETANEKLFF.

The V gene is TRBV6-2 or TRBV6-3, the J gene TRBJ2-1, with a weak D call TRBD2 (6 bases). V was pared by 6 bases and J by 0 bases, with 15 bases between. The CDR3 has 16 residues. Per germline, CDR1 MNHEY and CDR2 SVGEGT. CDR3 region: CASSRWRGSSYNEQFF. CDR3 bases: TGTGCCAGCAGCCGGTGGCGGGGCAGCTCCTACAATGAGCAGTTCTTC.

The V and J genes are TRBV27 and TRBJ2-7, with D perhaps TRBD1 or TRBD2 (5 bases each). The germline V gene encodes CDR1 MNHEY and CDR2 SMNVEV (reference sequence). This CDR3 contains 16 residues. Trimming took off 2 bases at V and 0 bases at J, with 14 bases between the two ends. Here the CDR3 reads CASSLRGPSSSYEQYF. DNA for the CDR3: TGTGCCAGCAGTTTAAGGGGACCGTCGAGCTCCTACGAGCAGTACTTC.

This clonotype was counted many times. This chain connects TRBV29-1 to TRBJ2-1; D may be TRBD1 (6 bases). Germline lookup yields CDR1 SQVTM and CDR2 ANQGSEA. This CDR3 has 14 amino acids. The germline V and J ends were trimmed by 5 bases and 4 bases, with 15 bases remaining between them. This chain's CDR3 is CSVLVADRYNEQFF. CDR3 nucleotide sequence: TGCAGCGTTCTCGTCGCGGACAGATACAATGAGCAGTTCTTC.

This clonotype was seen at least ten times. The chain is built from TRBV7-9 and TRBJ1-1; no reliable D call. Germline values: CDR1 SEHNR, CDR2 FQNEAQ (reference sequence). The CDR3 spans 14 residues. Trimming pared 0 bases from V and 1 base from J, leaving 6 bases between. The CDR3 bases are TGTGCCAGCAGCTTAGCGTACGGGAACACTGAAGCTTTCTTT. It is translated as CASSLAYGNTEAFF.

At least ten counts were recorded for this clonotype. V gene TRBV5-1 combines with J gene TRBJ2-7; 7 bases fit TRBD1. With 4 bases clipped from V and 2 bases from J, the junction kept 9 bases outside the gene matches. In germline, CDR1 is SGHRS, CDR2 YFSETQ. This CDR3 has 15 residues. CDR3 amino acids: CASSPGQVGPYEQYF. The CDR3 nucleotides are TGCGCCAGCAGCCCTGGACAGGTCGGGCCCTACGAGCAGTACTTC.

The V and J genes are TRBV2 and TRBJ1-1; D remains unclear. Germline lookup yields CDR1 SNHLY and CDR2 FYNNEI. Trimming removed 5 bases at V and 5 bases at J, with 9 bases between. This CDR3 comprises 12 residues. CDR3 in amino acids: CASSRIPTEAFF. As DNA, the CDR3 is TGTGCCAGCAGTCGAATCCCGACTGAAGCTTTCTTT.

V gene TRBV20-1 combines with J gene TRBJ1-2, with D possibly TRBD1 on 5 matching bases. Trimming took 1 base from V and 4 from J, leaving 13 bases between them. This CDR3 is 14 amino acids long. Looked up from germline, CDR1 is DFQATT and CDR2 is SNEGSKA (reference sequence). The CDR3 spells CSARGGAGGYGYTF. The CDR3 nucleotides read TGCAGTGCTAGAGGAGGGGCCGGAGGCTATGGCTACACCTTC.

In this sample, this clonotype turned up a few times. V gene TRBV20-1 combines with J gene TRBJ2-3; TRBD2 agrees at 7 bases. Germline V gene sequence: CDR1 DFQATT, CDR2 SNEGSKA (reference sequence). The CDR3 sequence is 17 residues long. V gave up 0 bases and J gave up 1 base; unmatched junction bases: 10. DNA for the CDR3: TGCAGTGCTAGAGACAAGAAGAAGCGGGGTGGCACAGATACGCAGTATTTT. Translating gives CSARDKKKRGGTDTQYF.

This clonotype was seen a handful of times. The chain recombines TRBV3-1 with TRBJ2-1, with 9 bases lining up with TRBD2. The germline CDR1 and CDR2 sequences are LGHDT and YNNKEL (reference sequence). CDR3 length: 18 amino acids. The trim removed 1 base at V and 9 bases at J, leaving 16 bases unmatched. The CDR3 DNA is TGTGCCAGCAGCCAAGTATCTGAGAGACTAGCGGACCTTATTGAGCAGTTCTTC. Translating it yields CASSQVSERLADLIEQFF.

This clonotype was counted only a few times. This chain joins TRBV5-4 and TRBJ2-3, with D uncertain. Germline lookup yields CDR1 SGHNT and CDR2 YYREEE (reference sequence). This CDR3 comprises 14 residues. The V end lost 3 bases, the J end lost 0 bases, and 8 bases lay between the germline ends. CDR3 in amino acids: CASSSAESTDTQYF. In nucleotides, the CDR3 is TGTGCCAGCAGCTCGGCGGAGAGCACAGATACGCAGTATTTT.

This clonotype appeared once. With a much larger clone just one base away, this may be a read error. The chain links TRBV5-4 to TRBJ2-7; 8 bases align to TRBD2. The CDR3 contains 16 residues. The germline V gene encodes CDR1 SGHNT and CDR2 YYREEE (reference sequence). The trim removed 0 bases at V and 6 bases at J, leaving 11 bases unmatched. Here the CDR3 reads CASSLGTSCGLGEQYF. The CDR3 DNA reads as TGTGCCAGCAGCTTGGGGACTAGCTGTGGGTTGGGCGAGCAGTACTTC.

The table lists this clonotype with a few counts. This rearrangement joins TRBV7-9 to TRBJ1-1; 8 bases agree with TRBD1. The CDR3 is 14 residues long. Germline CDR1 and CDR2: SEHNR and FQNEAQ (reference sequence). V was pared by 1 base and J by 5 bases, with 3 bases of the junction left unmatched. The CDR3 loop is CASSLVRGQTEAFF. As DNA, the CDR3 is TGTGCCAGCAGCTTAGTCAGGGGGCAGACTGAAGCTTTCTTT.

This clonotype was observed a handful of times. The CDR3 is CASRPERQGNFAGANVLTF. CDR3 coding DNA: TGTGCCAGCAGGCCTGAACGACAGGGAAACTTCGCTGGGGCCAACGTCCTGACTTTC. This chain uses TRBV6-1 with TRBJ2-6; 7 bases match TRBD1. J was trimmed by 2 bases and V by 6 bases; bases with no gene match: 16. CDR1 and CDR2 from the germline V gene are MNHNS and SASEGT. The CDR3 consists of 19 residues.

The genes are TRBV18 and TRBJ2-7; TRBD2 matches 11 bases. The germline V gene encodes CDR1 KGHSH and CDR2 LQKENI. The trim removed 3 bases at V and 0 bases at J, leaving 1 base unmatched. The CDR3 has 15 residues. CDR3: CASSPGLAGSYEQYV. The DNA for the CDR3 is TGTGCCAGCTCACCCGGACTAGCGGGCTCCTACGAGCAGTACGTC.

This clonotype was recorded many times. This chain connects TRBV6-5 to TRBJ2-5; D is possibly TRBD2 (7 bases). CDR1 and CDR2 from the germline V gene are MNHEY and SVGAGI. The CDR3 runs to 12 residues. V was pared by 6 bases and J by 7 bases, with 12 bases between. For the CDR3, the DNA is TGTGCCAGCAGGGGGGGGGCGGCGACCCAGTACTTC. Translated, it gives CASRGGAATQYF.

The rearrangement links TRBV29-1 to TRBJ2-3; D gene ambiguous. The CDR3 extends over 12 amino acids. V was trimmed by 3 bases and J by 4 bases, leaving 8 bases between them. From germline, CDR1 is SQVTM and CDR2 ANQGSEA. CDR3 coding DNA: TGCAGCGTTGATTTAGCCCCAGATACGCAGTATTTT. It yields the protein CSVDLAPDTQYF.

Only a few counts were recorded for this clonotype. The chain employs TRBV3-1 and TRBJ2-5; D is perhaps TRBD2 (6 bases). CDR1 and CDR2 from the germline V gene are LGHDT and YNNKEL (reference sequence). V lost 0 bases, J lost 7 bases, and 15 bases lay in between. CDR3 length: 15 amino acids. The CDR3 region has the DNA TGTGCCAGCAGCCAAGATCGGGGGACTGCACGGACCCAGTACTTC. Translation: CASSQDRGTARTQYF.

This chain joins TRBV7-2 and TRBJ1-1; perhaps TRBD1 as D (5 bases). The germline V gene encodes CDR1 SGHTA and CDR2 FQGNSA. The CDR3 contains 19 residues. The V and J ends lost 3 bases and 2 bases respectively, with 25 bases between them. The CDR3 sequence is CASSFQGRVKKTANTEAFF. CDR3 DNA: TGTGCCAGCAGCTTCCAAGGGAGAGTAAAAAAGACAGCCAACACTGAAGCTTTCTTT.

This clonotype was counted between two and nine times. The germline gene is not matched at one end of the junction; a read error may be the cause. The genes are TRBV12-3 or TRBV12-4 and TRBJ1-2, with D unclear. The CDR3 length is 13 residues. Written as DNA, the CDR3 is TGTGCCATCAGTTTCGTCAGTAACTATGGCTACACCTTC. This sequence encodes CAISFVSNYGYTF.

This chain links TRBV25-1 with TRBJ2-1; 9 bases map to TRBD2. This CDR3 has 14 amino acids. V lost 7 bases to trimming and J lost 8 bases; unmatched junction nucleotides: 9. Germline CDR1 reads MGHDK; CDR2 reads SYGVNS. The CDR3 region has the DNA TGTGCCAGCACCCATAGCGGGAGTCCGGATGAGCAGTTCTTC. Residues: CASTHSGSPDEQFF.

This clonotype was detected a few times. The chain has TRBV2 and TRBJ2-5; D might be TRBD2 (5 bases). There are 13 residues in the CDR3. Trimming removed 6 bases at V and 0 bases at J, with 8 bases between. Germline assignment: CDR1 SNHLY and CDR2 FYNNEI. The CDR3 sequence: CASRDLYQETQYF. The DNA for the CDR3 is TGTGCCAGCAGGGACTTGTACCAAGAGACCCAGTACTTC.

This clonotype appeared once. This chain connects TRBV30 to TRBJ1-6, with no clear D. CDR3 length equals 15 residues. Germline lookup yields CDR1 GTSNPN and CDR2 SVGIG (reference sequence). V lost 0 bases to trimming and J lost 8 bases, with 14 bases between them. For the CDR3, the DNA is TGTGCCTGGAGTGTACGGAGAGGGATGGATTCACCCCTCCACTTT. Translating it yields CAWSVRRGMDSPLHF.

This clonotype showed up just a few times. The J gene is TRBJ1-2, the V gene TRBV15; TRBD1 agrees at 7 bases. V was pared by 5 bases and J by 4 bases, with 10 bases of the junction left unmatched. CDR3 length: 15 amino acids. Germline CDR1 LNHNV, CDR2 YYDKDF (reference sequence). CDR3 region: CATSRRTGETYGYTF. Written as DNA, the CDR3 is TGTGCCACCAGCCGGCGCACAGGGGAGACCTATGGCTACACCTTC.

The rearrangement links TRBV20-1 to TRBJ2-6; D is uncertain. Trimming took 3 bases from V and 1 from J, leaving 10 bases between them. CDR1 is DFQATT and CDR2 is SNEGSKA in the germline V gene (reference sequence). The CDR3 is 15 residues long. The DNA for the CDR3 is TGCAGTGCTAGCTTACAGAATTCTGGGGCCAACGTCCTGACTTTC. This encodes CSASLQNSGANVLTF.

The chain joins TRBV5-1 to TRBJ2-1, with 13 bases matching TRBD2. The J call is uncertain, as TRBJ2-7 better fits the DNA end. From germline, CDR1 is SGHRS and CDR2 YFSETQ. The CDR3 contains 19 residues. As DNA, the CDR3 is TGCGCCAGCAGCTTGCGGGTGGGACTAGCGGGGAGCTCCTACAATGAGCAGTACTTC. It is translated as CASSLRVGLAGSSYNEQYF.

This clonotype has a count of ten or more. The chain is built from TRBV5-6 and TRBJ1-2; 7 positions match TRBD1. This CDR3 contains 15 residues. Germline lookup yields CDR1 SGHDT and CDR2 YYEEEE. V shed 4 bases and J 3 bases; nucleotides not matched to a gene: 9. This CDR3 reads CASSRGQAKYYGYTF. The CDR3 bases are TGTGCCAGCAGCCGCGGACAGGCGAAGTACTATGGCTACACCTTC.